This T cell receptor (beta chain) derives from a study of Ad26.COV2.S vaccination and SARS-CoV-2 variants. General study findings and limits: Researchers cautioned that TCR breadth and depth analyses may have underestimated total T cell responses. Recipients given vaccine exceeded placebo recipients in spike-specific TCR breadth.

A remark on this clone: No antigen is known for it.

The data were produced by immunoSEQ multiplex PCR, yet TCRdb's version contains in-frame clones alone and is incomplete. The sample lists about 410,000 clones, 80% to 90% occurring once. Treatment defined: around 19 received Ad26.COV2.S at low or high dose, single or two shots; 5 received placebo; per-sample allocation not given. Samples analyzed were those drawn on day 63 after the first vaccine or placebo injection. Sequenced here: peripheral blood, sampled in a trial of Ad26.COV2.S vaccine versus placebo. This receptor was identified in a person between 18 and 60 years old who received the Ad26.COV2.S COVID-19 vaccine or a placebo.

CDR3 protein: CASSQQGAAPLEKLFF. The CDR3 DNA is TGCGCCAGCAGCCAACAGGGGGCGGCTCCCCTTGAAAAACTGTTTTTT. The V gene is TRBV4-1, the J gene TRBJ1-4, with 8 bases lining up with TRBD1. Germline CDR1 MGHRA, CDR2 YSYEKL. Trimming at V came to 2 bases and at J to 7 bases, leaving 9 bases not matched to a gene. The CDR3 totals 16 residues.